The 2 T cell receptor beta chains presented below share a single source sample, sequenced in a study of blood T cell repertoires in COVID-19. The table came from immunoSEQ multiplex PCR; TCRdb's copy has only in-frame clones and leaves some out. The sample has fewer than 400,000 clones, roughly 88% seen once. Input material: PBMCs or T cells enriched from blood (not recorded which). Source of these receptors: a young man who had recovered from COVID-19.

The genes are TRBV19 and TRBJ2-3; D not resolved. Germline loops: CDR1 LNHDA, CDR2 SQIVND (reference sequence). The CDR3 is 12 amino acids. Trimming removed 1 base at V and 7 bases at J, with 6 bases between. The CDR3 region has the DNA TGTGCCAGTAGTATAGGCTGGCATACGCAGTATTTT. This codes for CASSIGWHTQYF.

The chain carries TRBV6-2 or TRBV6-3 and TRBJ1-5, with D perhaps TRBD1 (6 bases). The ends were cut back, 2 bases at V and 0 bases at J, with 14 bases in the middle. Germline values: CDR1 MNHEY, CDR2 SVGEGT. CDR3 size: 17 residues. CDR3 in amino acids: CASSYGYGTISNQPQHF. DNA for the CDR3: TGTGCCAGCAGTTACGGCTATGGGACAATTAGCAATCAGCCCCAGCATTTT.